Described below is a single T cell receptor beta chain sequence and its context. These data belong to a study of blood T cell repertoires in COVID-19. Study-wide background: Whether acute or convalescent, the COVID-19 samples came from the United States, Italy and Spain. From T cells, B-cell-depleted T cells, or PBMCs came the material, which was cDNA or gDNA.

Per the original data handling: Reference gene primer amplification in the assay estimated nucleated cell counts. Sequencing used immunoSEQ multiplex PCR; TCRdb keeps in-frame clones, though not all of them. Clone size and the V and J calls come from that table; the DNA yielded D and trimming. The profile shows tens of thousands of clones, 85% to 90% of them singletons. CDR3 length equals 16 residues. Trimming left V 5 bases short and J 8 bases short, with 24 bases between. The germline gives CDR1 SGHVS, CDR2 FQNEAQ. Source material: peripheral blood. This TCR was sampled from a human donor in a cohort sampled during active COVID-19. The J gene is TRBJ1-2, the V gene TRBV7-8; weak D call: TRBD1 (6 bases). CDR3 sequence (DNA): TGTGCCAGCAGCAACCATGCCGGGACATCTCGATGGGGCTACACCTTC. It translates to CASSNHAGTSRWGYTF.